This T cell receptor (beta chain) was identified in a study of long-term antiretroviral therapy in people with HIV. Cryopreserved PBMC numbered about 0.9-11 million per sample before DNA extraction. The V gene's germline CDR1 is LGHNA and CDR2 YNFKEQ. V was clipped by 4 bases and J by 3 bases; unmatched bases: 5. The CDR3 runs 15 residues. This clone was found once. The antigen is unknown. Findings of the study overall: After ART, diversity increased yet remained lower than transplant donor controls. Clones expanded before ART dominated the repertoire at all time points. Blood was collected between about 2003 and 2018, possibly under older ART regimens.

Survey level was the resolution at which the v3.0 immunoSEQ assay ran. The assay was immunoSEQ multiplex PCR, and TCRdb's table has in-frame clones only and misses some. The table records approximately 20,000 clones, about 82% of them present only once. The V and J genes are TRBV4-2 and TRBJ2-2; 7 bases are a match to TRBD2. This clonotype was sampled from a man younger than 35 with HIV. Sequenced here: unsorted PBMCs, sampled 4 years after starting antiretroviral therapy. The CDR3, as DNA: TGTGCCAGCAGCCCCCTGGCGGGGGACACCGGGGAGCTGTTTTTT. It encodes CASSPLAGDTGELFF.